What follows are 3 T cell receptor beta chains derived from one specimen sequenced in a study. TCRdb used MiXCR to reprocess the RT-PCR reads, holding one entry per CDR3 protein. The sample lists more than 600,000 distinct CDR3 sequences; 13% to 15% were seen once. The specimen was memory CD4+ T cells from blood. These receptors came from a female donor in good health, serving as a healthy control.

This clonotype was counted only a few times. V is TRBV28 and J is TRBJ2-7; weak D call: TRBD1 (5 bases). From germline, CDR1 is MDHEN and CDR2 SYDVKM. There are 15 residues in the CDR3. Trimming cost V 8 bases and J 3 bases, with 20 bases left between them. The DNA of the CDR3 is TGTGCCAGCCACTCGGAGACAGATAATTACTACGAGCAGTACTTC. Translation: CASHSETDNYYEQYF.

Only a few counts were recorded for this clonotype. The chain joins TRBV5-5 to TRBJ2-2, with 7 positions matching TRBD2. The CDR3 is made up of 16 amino acids. Germline-derived CDR1 and CDR2 are SGHKS and YYEKEE (reference sequence). V lost 0 bases and J lost 9; bases outside the gene matches: 11. CDR3 sequence reads: CASSLDPAGKSRELFF. CDR3 nucleotides: TGTGCCAGCAGCTTGGATCCAGCGGGAAAGTCCCGGGAGCTGTTTTTT. Together with reference TRBV5-5 and TRBJ2-2, the CDR3 gives the full variable domain: DAGVTQSPTHLIKTRGQQVTLRCSPISGHKSVSWYQQVLGQGPQFIFQYYEKEERGRGNFPDRFSARQFPNYSSELNVNALLLGDSALYLCASSLDPAGKSRELFFGEGSRLTVL.

J is TRBJ2-7 and V is TRBV5-1, with TRBD1 matching over 10 bases. The CDR3 contains 17 residues. The V gene's germline CDR1 is SGHRS and CDR2 YFSETQ. The junction had 15 bases not matched to a gene; V was cut back by 4 bases and J by 5 bases. The CDR3 nucleotides read TGCGCCAGCAGCACCGAAGGGTTGGGGACAGGGGATGACGAGCAGTACTTC. This gives the protein CASSTEGLGTGDDEQYF.